The sequence of this TCR beta chain was determined in a study of cytomegalovirus exposure and HLA in healthy donors (dated by TCRdb to between 2016 and 2019). Turning to the overall study: According to an earlier analysis of 587 of the donors, 200 million or so T cells yielded 90 million to 130 million unique TCR beta sequences and approximately 300 Gb of sequence data. About 330 gigabases of sequencing data and 75 million to 85 million unique TCR sequences made up an early release that covered roughly 670 HLA-typed donors. Of the roughly 390 genotyped donors, 80% to 90% were placed in the genetic ancestry cluster associated with self-reported Caucasian donors. The study was designed to test whether signatures of past pathogen exposure could be identified by cataloging public T cell receptors. Using immunosequencing, the study profiled T cell repertoires from about 620 subjects and related those repertoires to cytomegalovirus serostatus. A separate validation cohort of some 130 different subjects was used in addition to the roughly 700-subject first cohort. High-throughput TCR immunosequencing, statistical association of individual TCRs with disease status, and machine learning were combined to predict cytomegalovirus infection status. To study patterns of TCR occurrence, a later analysis re-analyzed previously published TCR beta repertoires from around 700 donors and added high-resolution HLA genotyping. In the later analysis, no new phenotypic data were used to find candidate immune exposures; instead, reliance was placed on TCR beta sequences and their occurrence across donors. To decide whether each TCR beta V gene segment behaved as functional or pseudogenic, an earlier analysis of fewer than 750 of the donors relied on high-throughput TCR beta sequencing. Alongside the repertoire data, information on donor age, sex, ethnicity and CMV serostatus was compiled. A later genetic analysis used genome-wide SNP genotypes for about 60% of the roughly 700 donors, treating that subset as a discovery cohort. All discovery cohort repertoires had been generated on a single sequencing platform. Both class I and class II loci were covered by HLA typing, at four-digit resolution. Typing coverage differed by locus: A, B, C, DRB1 and DQB1 were typed in roughly 629-630 donors, DQA1 in approximately 520, DPA1 in some 610, and DPB1 in 450 to 490. Four or five DR-DQ haplotypes were handled as single units for association and clustering, since linkage in the cohort was strong. Among some 400 genotyped donors of the cohort, an average of approximately 240,000 unique TCR beta nucleotide sequences were sequenced per donor, around a sixth of them non-productive.

The paper's findings and limits, for the study overall: In this cohort, only TCR beta chains were sequenced, and detectable features were limited by the absence of alpha or paired-chain data. It was suggested by the authors that the approach could potentially be generalized to other disease states and immunological phenotypes. In vitro tests confirmed that a few of the cytomegalovirus-associated TCR beta chains recognize cytomegalovirus antigens. Some IMGT-functional V segments, including TRBV6-2 and TRBV6-3, could not be told apart with the 87-base-pair reads, so those segments were excluded. The sequencing pipeline was judged likely to have produced a cluster of highly shared sequence variants as a technical artifact. Specific HLA alleles were associated with 15,000 to 20,000 TCR beta sequences at a false discovery rate of 0.05 in a later analysis. Linkage disequilibrium might explain the correlated functional status among segregating V segments, but an unknown experimental factor could not be ruled out. In a later analysis, HLA-associated TCR beta chains showed more clonal expansion and lower generation probabilities than non-associated chains that were equally common. According to a later genetic analysis, donors in an Asian-associated ancestry cluster had fewer N-insertions in productive TCRs than the roughly 700-donor mean. Strong co-occurrence of HLA alleles, especially DR and DQ, made assigning TCR associations to individual alleles difficult. The classifier was reported to diagnose cytomegalovirus status with high specificity and sensitivity in both the original cohort and the validation cohort. An association between a missense DCLRE1C variant and V-gene and J-gene trimming of TCR beta chains was found in a later genetic analysis and replicated in an independent cohort. The study gave a list of some 150 TCR beta chains associated with cytomegalovirus. According to a later analysis, parvovirus B19, influenza, CMV and Epstein-Barr virus appeared linked to several top co-occurrence clusters. In a later analysis, the rate of TCR association differed among HLA loci, with DRB1 alleles having the most associated TCRs and HLA-C alleles having the fewest. A further reported finding was that TCR beta sequences accurately predicted the HLA-A and HLA-B alleles for most subjects in the first cohort. Most TCR sequences were seen in very few donors, while some public TCRs were found in many individuals. In an earlier analysis of approximately 590 of the donors, most TCR beta V segments appeared in productive rearrangements about 87% or about 30% of the time, broadly matching IMGT annotations. HLA typing was unavailable for some donors at each locus, so association tests used only the typed subset. Most CMV-associated TCR beta chains appeared to be HLA-restricted in a later analysis, and the HLA associations seemed to be driven largely by CMV exposure. CMV serostatus was the only immune exposure information available for the cohort. Roughly uniform sequencing depth across donors was assumed in presence/absence analyses, although this assumption may not hold. Because counts were too low, roughly 16 rarely observed V segments, including chromosome 9 orphons, were excluded from the earlier analysis of 500 to 700 of the donors.

Ends trimmed: V by 4 bases, J by 5 bases; bases unmatched to a gene: 6. CDR1 and CDR2, per the germline V gene, are SNHLY and FYNNEI. The CDR3 contains 15 residues, cysteine and phenylalanine counted. Just the 45-base CDR3 DNA is kept, in frame starting at base 1. Points on this clone: This receptor's antigen is unknown.

The cohort was made up of 500 to 800 healthy bone marrow donors. Cohort members were all nominally healthy when sampled, although unrecorded immune exposures were likely present. The donor was CMV seronegative and was included in the group of around 320 seronegative cohort members. Every donor gave a peripheral blood sample, and the peripheral blood mononuclear cells from that sample were used for TCR beta sequencing. The Qiagen DNeasy Blood Extraction Kit was used to extract genomic DNA from the blood cell samples. The library relied on the immunoSEQ multiplex PCR assay. For the multiplex PCR, a mixture combining 60 forward primers for TCR Vbeta segments and 13 reverse primers for TCR Jbeta segments was used. The CDR3 region of rearranged TCR beta genes was amplified from genomic DNA with a multiplex PCR assay. Amplified TCR beta libraries were sequenced as 87-base-pair reads on the Illumina HiSeq System. The paper's data handling went like this. In a later analysis, some 80 million unique TCR beta chains were counted across the 500 to 700 repertoires, and roughly 11 million of these chains were shared by at least two donors. Raw reads were error-corrected and collapsed into unique sequences with a nearest-neighbor algorithm that merged closely related sequences to remove PCR and sequencing errors. CDR3 sequences were aligned to IMGT reference sequences to assign V, D and J gene segments. For a sequence to be retained, a match of at least six nucleotides to both a V gene segment and a J gene segment was required. Rearrangements were classified as productive when the CDR3 lacked stop codons and remained in frame with V and J, and all other rearrangements were classified as non-productive. Following IMGT convention, CDR3 was defined as the stretch from the second conserved V-encoded cysteine up to the conserved J-encoded phenylalanine. The earlier analysis of about 500 of the donors excluded sequences that lacked an unambiguous match to a single V gene segment. An earlier analysis of a few hundred of the donors called V segments functional above 56.7% productive rearrangements and segregating when the between-donor standard deviation exceeded 5%. A statistical classification framework was developed to diagnose cytomegalovirus status using the catalog of TCR beta chain sequences. A later analysis assigned V and J genes by comparing TCR nucleotide sequences with IMGT/GENE-DB human TR gene sequences. Using the TCRdist pipeline, a later analysis assigned CDR3 sequences along with most-parsimonious VDJ recombination scenarios. In a later analysis, each TCR beta chain was defined by its CDR3 amino acid sequence together with its V-gene family, and reads lacking a unique V-gene family were excluded. To address suspected cross-contamination and a sequencing artifact, a later analysis removed approximately 600 highly shared, low-generation-probability nucleotide sequences. In a later analysis, a clonal expansion index was calculated for each public chain from normalized within-repertoire ranks of inferred template counts. In a later analysis, generation probabilities were computed with a VDJ recombination model fitted to out-of-frame rearrangements, and the resulting probabilities were checked against IGoR. Hypergeometric tests were used in a later analysis to score TCR-TCR, TCR-HLA and TCR-CMV co-occurrence, with a repertoire-size bias correction applied to the TCR pairs. In a later analysis, false discovery rates were estimated by permuting HLA or CMV assignments 20 times. A later analysis grouped co-occurring TCRs with DBSCAN, adding TCRdist sequence similarity when clustering within HLA-allele-positive subsets. For co-occurrence clustering, repertoires with fewer than 30,000 or more than 120,000 public chains were excluded, along with several repertoires with anomalous nucleotide sharing. TCRdb took over this immuneACCESS table, retaining in-frame rearrangements with V and J assigned. Such tables are incomplete; in checked studies, under half of the missing clones stem from an unresolved V gene, and the remainder is unexplained. The V and J calls and the clone size are those of that table, but D and trimming were determined from the DNA. This sample's table contains some 200,000 clones. Jointly, the top ten make up 6.5% of the sample.

This TCR was sampled from a man between 25 and 39 years old in good health and CMV-seronegative. The sequenced sample consisted of PBMCs. The rearrangement combines TRBV2 with TRBJ1-5, and TRBD1 aligns with 9 junction nucleotides. The bases read TGTGCCAGCAGTGCGGGGACAGGGAATCATCAGCCCCAGCATTTT. The translation is CASSAGTGNHQPQHF.